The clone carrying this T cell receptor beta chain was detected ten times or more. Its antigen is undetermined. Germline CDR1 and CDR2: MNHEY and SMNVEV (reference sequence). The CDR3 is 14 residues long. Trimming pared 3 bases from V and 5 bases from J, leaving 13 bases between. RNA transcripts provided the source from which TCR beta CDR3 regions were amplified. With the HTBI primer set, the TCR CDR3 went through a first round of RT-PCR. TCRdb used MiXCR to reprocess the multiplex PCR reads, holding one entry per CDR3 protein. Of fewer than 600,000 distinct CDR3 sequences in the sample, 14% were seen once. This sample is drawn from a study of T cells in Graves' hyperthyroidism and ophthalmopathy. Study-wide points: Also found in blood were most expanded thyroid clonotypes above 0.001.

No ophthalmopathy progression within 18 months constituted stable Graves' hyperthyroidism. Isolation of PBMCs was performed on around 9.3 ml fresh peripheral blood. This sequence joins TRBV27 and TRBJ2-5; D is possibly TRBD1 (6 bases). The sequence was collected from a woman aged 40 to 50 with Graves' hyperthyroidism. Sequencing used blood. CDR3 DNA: TGTGCCAGCAGTTTCGACAGGCTGGGGGAGACCCAGTACTTC. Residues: CASSFDRLGETQYF.